The clone carrying this T cell receptor (beta chain) came up a few times. Its cognate antigen is unknown. Sequencing of the DNA from cultured CD4+ T cells was carried out with the Oncomine TCR Beta short-read assay. Each CDR3 protein is one row after TCRdb ran MiXCR on the PCR reads. The repertoire has fewer than 20,000 distinct CDR3 sequences, around 47% of them found once; the top ten carry 4.5% to 6%. The data derive from a study of vaccination and CD4 T cells after COVID-19. Treatment denoted: roughly 11-day PBMC culture with coronavirus spike peptide pools or control peptides (ViraFEST assay). ViraFEST expanded antigen-specific T cells with peptide pools, then sequenced TCRs. On days 3 and 7, half the medium was swapped for fresh IL-2-containing medium. Following culture for about eleven days, CD4+ T cells were isolated by negative selection. Study results and caveats: Detection of a median around 85% of reactive clones in convalescent patients was confined to the period after vaccination.

The V end was cut by 3 bases, the J end by 4 bases, with 16 bases between. Germline V gene lookup returns CDR1 MNHNS and CDR2 SASEGT. CDR3 length: 16 residues. The chain combines TRBV6-1 with TRBJ2-1; D is possibly TRBD2 (5 bases). The clonotype originates from a human donor who had recovered from COVID-19. The sequencing used CD4+ T cells from blood, cultured in vitro, collected before SARS-CoV-2 vaccination. The CDR3 region has the DNA TGTGCCAGCAGTGACTTGAGGCTAGCTGGGTACAATGAGCAGTTCTTC. It specifies CASSDLRLAGYNEQFF.